The 5 T cell receptor beta chains reported below all come from one sample, sequenced in a study of cytomegalovirus exposure and HLA in healthy donors. Both 60 Vbeta primers and 13 Jbeta primers went into the PCR. The protocol was immunoSEQ multiplex PCR, while the TCRdb copy is restricted to in-frame clones and leaves out a portion. Of hundreds of thousands of clones detected, 78% appear once; the ten largest clones hold around 0.45%. Material for sequencing was PBMCs. The receptors derive from a boy younger than 18 in good health and CMV-seronegative.

This chain uses TRBV7-9 with TRBJ1-2, with a possible D match to TRBD1 (6 bases). CDR1 is SEHNR, CDR2 FQNEAQ, per germline (reference sequence). This CDR3 has 13 residues. Trimming cost V 3 bases and J 1 base, with 6 bases left between them. The CDR3 region has the DNA TGTGCCAGCAGCTTGGACAGTAACTATGGCTACACCTTC. Protein sequence: CASSLDSNYGYTF.

V and J are TRBV18 and TRBJ1-4, with TRBD1 matching 8 bases. Germline loops: CDR1 KGHSH, CDR2 LQKENI. V shed 3 bases and J 3 bases; nucleotides not matched to a gene: 0. CDR3 length: 14 amino acids. CDR3 sequence: CASSPTGANEKLFF. CDR3 sequence (DNA): TGTGCCAGCTCACCGACAGGGGCTAATGAAAAACTGTTTTTT. Combining the CDR3 with reference TRBV18 and TRBJ1-4 gives the whole variable domain NAGVMQNPRHLVRRRGQEARLRCSPMKGHSHVYWYRQLPEEGLKFMVYLQKENIIDESGMPKERFSAEFPKEGPSILRIQQVVRGDSAAYFCASSPTGANEKLFFGSGTQLSVL.

The V gene is TRBV10-3, the J gene TRBJ2-3; 7 bases line up with TRBD1. Per germline, CDR1 ENHRY and CDR2 SYGVKD. The CDR3 runs to 14 residues. V shed 3 bases, J shed 2 bases, and the junction held 2 bases outside the gene matches. CDR3: CAISDQGDTDTQYF. CDR3 coding DNA: TGTGCCATCAGTGATCAGGGGGACACAGATACGCAGTATTTT.

The CDR3 region has the DNA TGTGCCAGTAGTTCACCGGGACAGTTTGGGGGGATGCAGGGCTACACCTTC. This gives the protein CASSSPGQFGGMQGYTF. The gene calls are TRBV19 and TRBJ1-2; 7 bases fit TRBD1. This CDR3 spans 17 amino acids. CDR1 is LNHDA, CDR2 SQIVND, per germline (reference sequence). J gave up 8 bases and V 5 bases, and 20 bases lay outside the gene matches.

The genes are TRBV27 and TRBJ2-1, with 9 bases fitting TRBD2. Trimming cost V 3 bases and J 7 bases; bases outside gene matches: 13. CDR1 and CDR2 from the germline V gene are MNHEY and SMNVEV (reference sequence). This CDR3 is built from 17 residues. CDR3 nucleotides: TGTGCCAGCAGTTTCAGGTCAAGCGGGGGGCCAGCAAATGAGCAGTTCTTC. Protein: CASSFRSSGGPANEQFF.